Presented here are 8 T cell receptor beta chains from one specimen sequenced in a study of identical twins. One entry per CDR3 protein results from TCRdb running MiXCR on the 5' RACE reads. The sample yields 400,000 to 550,000 distinct CDR3 sequences, around 24% seen once. These data are also associated with another study on T cells expressing NK-cell markers.

Material: CD4+ T cells sorted from blood. The receptors were sampled from a woman aged 18-29 years in good health.

This clonotype has just a few counts. The rearrangement joins TRBV20-1 to TRBJ1-5; no firm D call. The ends were cut back, 3 bases at V and 2 bases at J, with 8 bases in the middle. CDR1 is DFQATT, CDR2 SNEGSKA, per germline (reference sequence). This CDR3 contains 13 residues. The DNA of the CDR3 is TGCAGTGCTAGTAGGGTTGGCAATCAGCCCCAGCATTTT. It yields the protein CSASRVGNQPQHF.

V and J are TRBV15 and TRBJ2-3, with 8 bases fitting TRBD2. From germline, CDR1 is LNHNV and CDR2 YYDKDF (reference sequence). The CDR3 length is 16 residues. After removal of 3 bases from V and 2 bases from J, the junction contained 7 bases not matched to a gene. In DNA, the CDR3 is TGTGCCACCAGCAGTTTCCGACTAGCGATCACAGATACGCAGTATTTT. Protein: CATSSFRLAITDTQYF.

This clonotype occurred a few times. The V and J genes are TRBV7-2 and TRBJ1-2; the D gene is possibly TRBD1 (6 bases). The V gene lost 0 bases and the J gene lost 6 bases, with 17 bases spanning the gap. CDR3 length equals 16 residues. CDR1 and CDR2 from the germline V gene are SGHTA and FQGNSA. CDR3 sequence: CASSLAGGVFLDGYTF. In DNA form, the CDR3 reads TGTGCCAGCAGCTTAGCAGGGGGGGTTTTTCTAGATGGCTACACCTTC.

The V and J genes are TRBV20-1 and TRBJ1-2, with D uncertain. V was clipped by 5 bases and J by 5 bases, with 6 bases between them. CDR1 and CDR2 (germline): DFQATT, SNEGSKA (reference sequence). The CDR3 extends over 10 amino acids. The chain's CDR3 is CSASRYGYTF. In nucleotides, the CDR3 is TGCAGTGCTTCCCGATATGGCTACACCTTC.

The genes are TRBV15 and TRBJ1-3, with D uncertain. V gave up 3 bases and J gave up 7 bases, with 10 bases separating them. The germline gives CDR1 LNHNV, CDR2 YYDKDF (reference sequence). The CDR3 length is 13 residues. CDR3: CATSSGGRNTIYF. The CDR3 DNA reads as TGTGCCACCAGCAGTGGAGGGAGGAACACCATATATTTT.

The V and J genes are TRBV20-1 and TRBJ1-6; TRBD1 matches at 11 bases. With V trimmed by 0 bases and J by 12 bases, 4 bases remained unmatched. Per germline, CDR1 DFQATT and CDR2 SNEGSKA (reference sequence). The CDR3 runs to 14 residues. In DNA form, the CDR3 reads TGCAGTGCTAGAGATCGGGGACAGGGGGTACCCCTCCACTTT. Translation gives CSARDRGQGVPLHF.

This clonotype was counted a few times. The chain carries TRBV7-2 and TRBJ2-4, with D perhaps matching TRBD2 (5 bases). The CDR3 runs 14 residues. CDR1 and CDR2 (germline): SGHTA, FQGNSA. Deletions cut 3 bases from V and 4 bases from J, with 10 bases between. This CDR3 is CASSLGSRKNIQYF. The CDR3 nucleotides are TGTGCCAGCAGCTTGGGGAGCCGAAAAAACATTCAGTACTTC.

The sample holds a few counts of this clonotype. The CDR3 here is CASKAGTTQYF. CDR3 in DNA: TGTGCCAGCAAGGCGGGGACTACGCAGTATTTT. The chain uses TRBV6-5 and TRBJ2-3; D perhaps matches TRBD2 (6 bases). The CDR3 spans 11 residues. The germline V and J ends were trimmed by 7 bases and 8 bases, with 10 bases remaining between them. In germline, CDR1 is MNHEY, CDR2 SVGAGI.